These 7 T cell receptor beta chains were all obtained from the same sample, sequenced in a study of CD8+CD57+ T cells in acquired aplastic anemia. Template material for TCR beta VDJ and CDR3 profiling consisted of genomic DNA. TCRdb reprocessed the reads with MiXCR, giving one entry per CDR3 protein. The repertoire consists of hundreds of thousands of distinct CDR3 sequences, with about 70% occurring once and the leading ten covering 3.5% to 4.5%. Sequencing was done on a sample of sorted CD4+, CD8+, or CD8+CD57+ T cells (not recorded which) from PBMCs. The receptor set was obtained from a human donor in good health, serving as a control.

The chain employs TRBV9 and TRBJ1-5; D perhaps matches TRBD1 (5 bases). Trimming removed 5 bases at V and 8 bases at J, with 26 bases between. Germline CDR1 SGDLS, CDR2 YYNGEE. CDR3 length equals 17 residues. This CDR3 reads CASSFTGGGKTDKPQHF. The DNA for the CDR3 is TGTGCCAGCAGTTTCACCGGGGGGGGTAAGACAGATAAGCCCCAGCATTTT. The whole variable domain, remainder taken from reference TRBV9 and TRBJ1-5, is DSGVTQTPKHLITATGQRVTLRCSPRSGDLSVYWYQQSLDQGLQFLIQYYNGEERAKGNILERFSAQQFPDLHSELNLSSLELGDSALYFCASSFTGGGKTDKPQHFGDGTRLSIL.

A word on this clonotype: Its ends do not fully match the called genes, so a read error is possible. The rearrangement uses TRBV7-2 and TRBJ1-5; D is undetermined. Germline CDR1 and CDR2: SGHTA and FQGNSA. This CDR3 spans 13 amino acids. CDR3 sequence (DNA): TGTGCCAGCAGCTTAGGGGAGGGTCAGGTCCAGGAGTTT. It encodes CASSLGEGQVQEF.

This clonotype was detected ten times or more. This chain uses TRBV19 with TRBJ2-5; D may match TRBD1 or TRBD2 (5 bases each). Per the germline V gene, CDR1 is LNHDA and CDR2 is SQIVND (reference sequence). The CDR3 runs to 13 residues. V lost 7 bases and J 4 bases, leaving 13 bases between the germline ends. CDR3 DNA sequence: TGTGCCAGTACTTCAGGGACGCGAGAGACCCAGTACTTC. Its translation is CASTSGTRETQYF. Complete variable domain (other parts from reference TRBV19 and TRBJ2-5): DGGITQSPKYLFRKEGQNVTLSCEQNLNHDAMYWYRQDPGQGLRLIYYSQIVNDFQKGDIAEGYSVSREKKESFPLTVTSAQKNPTAFYLCASTSGTRETQYFGPGTRLLVL.

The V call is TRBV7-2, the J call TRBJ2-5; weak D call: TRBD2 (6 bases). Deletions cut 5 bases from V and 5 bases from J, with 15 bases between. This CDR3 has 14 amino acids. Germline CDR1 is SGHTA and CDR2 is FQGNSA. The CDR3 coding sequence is TGTGCCAGCAGCATCGGGACTTCTCCGGAGACCCAGTACTTC. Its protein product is CASSIGTSPETQYF.

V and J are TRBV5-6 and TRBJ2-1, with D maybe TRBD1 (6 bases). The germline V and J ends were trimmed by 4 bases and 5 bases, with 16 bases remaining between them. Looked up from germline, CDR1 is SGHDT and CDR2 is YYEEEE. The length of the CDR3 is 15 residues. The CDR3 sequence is CASSASQGLDNEQFF. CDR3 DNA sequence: TGTGCCAGCAGCGCCTCACAGGGCTTAGACAATGAGCAGTTCTTC.

DNA for the CDR3: TGTGCCAGCAGCCGAGCTGCCCAGCCCTACGAGGGGTACTTC. This gives the protein CASSRAAQPYEGYF. The genes are TRBV7-2 and TRBJ2-7; weak D call: TRBD2 (5 bases). The CDR3 has 14 amino acids. The germline V gene encodes CDR1 SGHTA and CDR2 FQGNSA. The germline V and J ends were trimmed by 5 bases and 12 bases, with 23 bases remaining between them. Combining the CDR3 with reference TRBV7-2 and TRBJ2-7 gives the whole variable domain GAGVSQSPSNKVTEKGKDVELRCDPISGHTALYWYRQSLGQGLEFLIYFQGNSAPDKSGLPSDRFSAERTGGSVSTLTIQRTQQEDSAVYLCASSRAAQPYEGYFGPGTRLTVT.

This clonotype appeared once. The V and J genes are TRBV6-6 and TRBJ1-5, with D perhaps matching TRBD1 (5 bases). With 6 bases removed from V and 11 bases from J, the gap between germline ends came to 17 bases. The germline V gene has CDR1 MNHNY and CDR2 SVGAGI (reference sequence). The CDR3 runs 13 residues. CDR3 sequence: CASSPGTQETQHF. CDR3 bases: TGTGCCAGCAGCCCCGGGACGCAAGAGACCCAGCATTTT.